The rows below give T cell receptor beta chains drawn from one sample of a study of human T cells and chemical hapten exposure. TCRdb re-analysed the RACE reads in MiXCR, keeping a single row per CDR3 protein. This sample has about 170,000 distinct CDR3 sequences, with 28% found just once. Here the sequenced sample was whole blood, taken in connection with sensitization to the hapten diphenylcyclopropenone (DPC). Every receptor here comes from a woman younger than 30 with alopecia areata. Some clones in this sample may be carry-over from other donors' samples. CDR3s include the opening cysteine and the closing phenylalanine or tryptophan. The D gene is left open where the match is weak. Size tells how often a clone was seen (once, few, many) or the class of an expanded clone, and some rows leave it out.

CDR3aa,CDR3nt,j_gene,d_gene,abundance,v_gene
CASSPGRKGYTF,TGTGCCAGCTCACCCGGGAGGAAGGGCTACACCTTC,TRBJ1-2,NA,few,TRBV18
CASSGPVAGGPRPNEQFF,TGCGCCAGCAGCGGCCCCGTAGCGGGAGGGCCAAGGCCCAATGAGCAGTTCTTC,TRBJ2-1,TRBD2,NA,TRBV5-1
CASSLIGRDTQYF,TGTGCCAGCAGCCTGATCGGCCGAGATACGCAGTATTTT,TRBJ2-3,NA,many,TRBV3-1
CASRTSGTSNTGELFF,TGTGCCAGCAGAACCTCCGGGACTTCGAACACCGGGGAGCTGTTTTTT,TRBJ2-2,NA,few,TRBV6-5
CASSPRGGGAYEQYF,TGTGCCAGCAGCCCCCGAGGAGGGGGGGCCTACGAGCAGTACTTC,TRBJ2-7,NA,NA,TRBV9
CASSSAGTGYFEQYF,TGTGCCAGCAGCTCCGCAGGGACAGGGTATTTCGAGCAGTACTTC,TRBJ2-7,TRBD1,NA,TRBV6-6
CAIRPSSGRGETQYF,TGTGCCATCAGGCCGAGTAGCGGGAGAGGCGAGACCCAGTACTTC,TRBJ2-5,TRBD2,NA,TRBV10-3
CSVTVRQGTEAFF,TGCAGCGTGACAGTGCGACAGGGCACTGAAGCTTTCTTT,TRBJ1-1,TRBD1,NA,TRBV29-1
CTTRLSGNNEQFF,TGCACCACCCGACTTTCAGGAAACAATGAGCAGTTCTTC,TRBJ2-1,NA,NA,TRBV29-1
CASSLFQGGSSYNSPLHF,TGTGCCAGCAGCTTATTTCAGGGGGGCAGCTCCTATAATTCACCCCTCCACTTT,TRBJ1-6,TRBD1,few,TRBV7-2
CASSPGLVLRGSTDTQYF,TGCGCCAGCAGCCCTGGTCTCGTTTTGCGGGGGAGCACAGATACGCAGTATTTT,TRBJ2-3,TRBD2,few,TRBV4-1
CAVRPSGGSYEQYF,TGTGCCGTCCGCCCCTCCGGAGGGTCCTACGAGCAGTACTTC,TRBJ2-7,NA,NA,TRBV10-3
CSVEGGASQSYNEQFF,TGCAGCGTTGAAGGGGGCGCATCACAGAGCTACAATGAGCAGTTCTTC,TRBJ2-1,NA,NA,TRBV29-1
CASSFPHRAGRALRGNEQFF,TGTGCCAGCAGTTTCCCCCATCGAGCGGGGAGGGCTTTAAGAGGTAATGAGCAGTTCTTC,TRBJ2-1,TRBD2,NA,TRBV27
CASSEKGGQPQHF,TGTGCCAGCAGTGAAAAAGGGGGTCAGCCCCAGCATTTT,TRBJ1-5,NA,NA,TRBV2
CASSLGRGNEKLFF,TGCGCCAGCAGCCTGGGAAGGGGAAATGAAAAACTGTTTTTT,TRBJ1-4,NA,NA,TRBV4-1
CASSQTTVISLKNIQYF,TGTGCCAGCAGCCAAACTACAGTGATTTCGCTCAAAAACATTCAGTACTTC,TRBJ2-4,NA,NA,TRBV4-2
CSASDLAFPAETQYF,TGCAGTGCTTCCGACCTAGCGTTCCCCGCAGAGACCCAGTACTTC,TRBJ2-5,NA,few,TRBV20-1
CASSMLPRGADGYTF,TGTGCCAGCAGCATGTTGCCTAGGGGCGCGGATGGCTACACCTTC,TRBJ1-2,NA,NA,TRBV7-2
CASSFTGAAEQFF,TGTGCCAGCAGTTTTACAGGGGCCGCTGAGCAGTTCTTC,TRBJ2-1,TRBD1,NA,TRBV2
CSVPSGSWADTQYF,TGCAGCGTTCCTAGCGGGAGTTGGGCAGATACGCAGTATTTT,TRBJ2-3,TRBD2,few,TRBV29-1
CATSDRTGEAFF,TGTGCCACCAGTGATCGCACAGGGGAAGCTTTCTTT,TRBJ1-1,NA,NA,TRBV24-1
CASSQKQNSPLHF,TGCGCCAGCAGCCAGAAACAGAATTCACCCCTCCACTTT,TRBJ1-6,NA,NA,TRBV4-1
CASSETSGRLDEQFF,TGTGCCAGCAGTGAAACTAGCGGGAGACTCGATGAGCAGTTCTTC,TRBJ2-1,TRBD2,NA,TRBV2
CASSLRQLNTEAFF,TGTGCCAGCAGCTTAAGACAGCTGAACACTGAAGCTTTCTTT,TRBJ1-1,NA,few,TRBV11-2
CASRGDPENIQYF,TGTGCCAGCCGGGGGGACCCGGAAAACATTCAGTACTTC,TRBJ2-4,TRBD2,few,TRBV6-2/TRBV6-3
CASSLSKRTRVSGANVLTF,TGTGCCAGCAGCTTAAGCAAGAGGACAAGAGTCTCTGGGGCCAACGTCCTGACTTTC,TRBJ2-6,NA,NA,TRBV7-3
CASSQPSANYGYTF,TGCGCCAGCAGCCAACCCAGTGCTAACTATGGCTACACCTTC,TRBJ1-2,NA,few,TRBV4-1
CASRENQPQHF,TGTGCCAGCAGGGAAAATCAGCCCCAGCATTTT,TRBJ1-5,NA,NA,TRBV6-2/TRBV6-3
CASSQGAKTEAFF,TGCGCCAGCAGCCAGGGGGCAAAAACTGAAGCTTTCTTT,TRBJ1-1,NA,NA,TRBV4-1
CASGNTIYF,TGTGCCAGCGGAAACACCATATATTTT,TRBJ1-3,NA,NA,TRBV12-3/TRBV12-4
CASSVGTGSIREQYF,TGTGCCAGCAGCGTAGGGACAGGTTCGATCCGCGAGCAGTACTTC,TRBJ2-7,TRBD1,NA,TRBV9
CASSHTSGVYEQYF,TGTGCCAGCAGCCACACTAGCGGGGTCTACGAGCAGTACTTC,TRBJ2-7,TRBD2,NA,TRBV3-1
CSAPTSGGATDTQYF,TGCAGTGCTCCCACTAGCGGGGGGGCTACAGATACGCAGTATTTT,TRBJ2-3,TRBD2,few,TRBV20-1
CASTARPPGAHPHEQFF,TGTGCCAGCACCGCCCGGCCCCCGGGCGCCCATCCACATGAGCAGTTCTTC,TRBJ2-1,NA,few,TRBV11-2
CASSQTSGGPETQYF,TGTGCCAGCAGTCAGACTAGCGGGGGCCCGGAGACCCAGTACTTC,TRBJ2-5,TRBD2,NA,TRBV6-6
CSALFSGASEAFF,TGCAGTGCTCTCTTTTCAGGGGCGTCTGAAGCTTTCTTT,TRBJ1-1,NA,NA,TRBV20-1
CASSLKEGSTEAFF,TGTGCCAGCAGCCTTAAAGAAGGGTCCACTGAAGCTTTCTTT,TRBJ1-1,NA,NA,TRBV3-2
CASSKPIGQGSNQPQHF,TGTGCCAGCTCTAAACCTATCGGACAGGGGAGCAATCAGCCCCAGCATTTT,TRBJ1-5,TRBD1,NA,TRBV18
CASSRPGLAGPGELFF,TGTGCCAGCAGTCGACCGGGACTAGCGGGTCCCGGGGAGCTGTTTTTT,TRBJ2-2,TRBD2,NA,TRBV27
CSVEQGARGYTF,TGCAGCGTTGAACAGGGGGCGCGGGGCTACACCTTC,TRBJ1-2,TRBD1,NA,TRBV29-1
CASSQKGAVRSYNSPLHF,TGTGCCAGCAGCCAAAAGGGGGCAGTACGTTCCTATAATTCACCCCTCCACTTT,TRBJ1-6,NA,few,TRBV21-1
CASSSFVGATGELFF,TGTGCCAGCAGCTCCTTTGTGGGGGCCACCGGGGAGCTGTTTTTT,TRBJ2-2,NA,NA,TRBV7-3
CASSAAGGLYEQYF,TGTGCCAGCAGTGCGGCGGGAGGGTTATACGAGCAGTACTTC,TRBJ2-7,TRBD2,NA,TRBV6-2/TRBV6-3
CASSTGLRPQHF,TGTGCCAGCAGTACAGGGCTGAGGCCCCAGCATTTT,TRBJ1-5,NA,few,TRBV2
CASSPPLGLAGSGTTGELFF,TGTGCCAGTAGCCCCCCCTTAGGACTAGCGGGATCCGGTACGACCGGGGAGCTGTTTTTT,TRBJ2-2,TRBD2,NA,TRBV19
CASSSQAATGTQYF,TGTGCCAGCAGTTCCCAGGCGGCAACAGGGACCCAGTACTTC,TRBJ2-5,NA,NA,TRBV27
CSARYGTAITEAFF,TGCAGTGCTAGGTACGGGACAGCGATCACTGAAGCTTTCTTT,TRBJ1-1,TRBD1,NA,TRBV20-1
CASSSKERRTGEAFF,TGTGCCAGCAGCTCGAAGGAAAGGAGAACGGGTGAAGCTTTCTTT,TRBJ1-1,NA,few,TRBV7-3
CASSQVDGGQYF,TGTGCCAGCAGCCAAGTGGACGGTGGGCAGTACTTC,TRBJ2-7,NA,few,TRBV4-2
CASCPPAHEQYF,TGTGCCAGCTGCCCCCCAGCGCACGAGCAGTACTTC,TRBJ2-7,NA,NA,TRBV9
CASRQLAGKRETQYF,TGTGCCAGCAGGCAGCTAGCGGGGAAGAGGGAGACCCAGTACTTC,TRBJ2-5,TRBD2,few,TRBV11-2
CASSPAGTSRGNEQFF,TGTGCCAGCAGTCCCGCCGGGACTAGCCGGGGAAATGAGCAGTTCTTC,TRBJ2-1,TRBD2,few,TRBV11-3
CASSPPTGVMHTIYF,TGTGCCAGCTCACCACCGACGGGGGTTATGCACACCATATATTTT,TRBJ1-3,NA,many,TRBV18
CASSYASVSGEQYF,TGTGCCAGCAGTTACGCCAGCGTTAGCGGGGAGCAGTACTTC,TRBJ2-7,TRBD2,NA,TRBV6-2/TRBV6-3
CATRKSWAPGEQFF,TGTGCCACCAGGAAGTCCTGGGCCCCGGGTGAGCAGTTCTTC,TRBJ2-1,NA,NA,TRBV15
CSARAPGADGNTIYF,TGCAGTGCTAGAGCTCCCGGGGCGGATGGAAACACCATATATTTT,TRBJ1-3,NA,few,TRBV20-1
CATRDSGGADTGELFF,TGTGCTACCCGGGATAGCGGGGGGGCCGACACCGGGGAGCTGTTTTTT,TRBJ2-2,TRBD2,many,TRBV7-7
CASSSGGQVWTQYF,TGTGCCAGCAGCTCCGGTGGGCAGGTGTGGACCCAGTACTTC,TRBJ2-5,NA,few,TRBV7-9
CASSPRDGRSNQPQHF,TGTGCCAGCAGTCCCAGGGATGGGAGGAGCAATCAGCCCCAGCATTTT,TRBJ1-5,NA,many,TRBV6-5